This paragraph reports one T cell receptor beta chain. The antigen is not known. V was pared by 3 bases and J by 1 base, with 7 bases between. Germline CDR1 and CDR2: SGHTA and FQGNSA. This CDR3 is 14 amino acids long. This entry comes from a study of identical twins. Study results and limitations: Some out-of-frame alpha sequences were shared by twins, and these showed excess low generation probability. Models underestimated how often monozygotic twins shared out-of-frame TCR alpha.

TCRdb itself ran the 5' RACE reads through MiXCR, one entry per CDR3 protein. The repertoire consists of around 680,000 distinct CDR3 sequences, with 8.6% occurring once and the leading ten covering approximately 0.96%. These data were likewise used in another study, on yellow fever vaccine responses in identical twins.

The chain couples TRBV7-2 to TRBJ1-5; D remains ambiguous. The receptor's source is a woman aged 18-29 years in good health. Sequenced input: PBMCs. CDR3 protein: CASSFGPSNQPQHF. The CDR3 bases are TGTGCCAGCAGCTTCGGGCCGAGCAATCAGCCCCAGCATTTT.